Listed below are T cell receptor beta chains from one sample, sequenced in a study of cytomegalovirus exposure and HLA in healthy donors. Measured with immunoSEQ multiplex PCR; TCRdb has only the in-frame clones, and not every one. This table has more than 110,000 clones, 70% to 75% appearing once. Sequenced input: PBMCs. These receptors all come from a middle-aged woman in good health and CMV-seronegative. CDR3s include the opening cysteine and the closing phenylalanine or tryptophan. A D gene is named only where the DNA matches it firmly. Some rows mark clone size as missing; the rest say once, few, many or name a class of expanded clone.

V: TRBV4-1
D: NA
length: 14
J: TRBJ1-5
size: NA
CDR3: CASSQEEGPVPQHF
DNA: TGCGCCAGCAGCCAAGAGGAGGGGCCGGTGCCCCAGCATTTT

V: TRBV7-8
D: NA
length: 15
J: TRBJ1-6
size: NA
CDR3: CASSSQTDHNSPLHF
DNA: TGTGCCAGCAGCTCCCAGACAGACCATAATTCACCCCTCCACTTT

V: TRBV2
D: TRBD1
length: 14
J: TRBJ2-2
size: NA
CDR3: CASIEGQGTGELFF
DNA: TGTGCCAGCATTGAGGGACAGGGCACCGGGGAGCTGTTTTTT

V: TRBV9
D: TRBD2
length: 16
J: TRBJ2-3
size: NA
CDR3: CASSVLAGGGTDTQYF
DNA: TGTGCCAGCAGCGTACTGGCGGGGGGAGGTACAGATACGCAGTATTTT

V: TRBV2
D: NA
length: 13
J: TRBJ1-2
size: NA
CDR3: CASRGLSNYGYTF
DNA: TGTGCCAGCAGGGGACTATCTAACTATGGCTACACCTTC

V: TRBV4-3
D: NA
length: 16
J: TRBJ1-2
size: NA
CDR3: CASSQTVGTHNYGYTF
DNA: TGCGCCAGCAGCCAGACCGTGGGGACACATAACTATGGCTACACCTTC

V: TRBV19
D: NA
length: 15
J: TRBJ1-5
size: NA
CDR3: CASSIIPQGGQPQHF
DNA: TGTGCCAGTAGTATCATCCCGCAGGGTGGGCAGCCCCAGCATTTT

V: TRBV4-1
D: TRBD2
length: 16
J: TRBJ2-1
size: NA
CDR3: CASSPLPAGVPGEQFF
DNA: TGCGCCAGCAGCCCACTCCCAGCGGGGGTCCCCGGGGAGCAGTTCTTC

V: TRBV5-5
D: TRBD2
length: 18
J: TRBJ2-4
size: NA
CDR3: CASSLGLSSGGAKNIQYF
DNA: TGTGCCAGCAGCTTGGGGTTGTCCAGCGGGGGGGCCAAAAACATTCAGTACTTC

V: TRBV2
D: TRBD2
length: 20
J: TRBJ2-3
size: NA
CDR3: CASSEVALAGGGSSTDTQYF
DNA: TGTGCCAGCAGTGAAGTGGCCCTAGCGGGGGGGGGTTCTAGCACAGATACGCAGTATTTT

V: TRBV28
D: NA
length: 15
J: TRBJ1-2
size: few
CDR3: CASSGLGGQGYGYTF
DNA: TGTGCCAGCAGTGGTCTGGGGGGGCAGGGCTATGGCTACACCTTC

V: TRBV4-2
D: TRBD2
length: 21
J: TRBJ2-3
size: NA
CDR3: CASSRKPLTSGGARSTDTQYF
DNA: TGTGCCAGCAGCCGAAAACCCCTAACTAGCGGGGGGGCACGGAGCACAGATACGCAGTATTTT

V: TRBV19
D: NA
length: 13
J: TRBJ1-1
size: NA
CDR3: CASSDQVNTEAFF
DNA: TGTGCCAGTAGTGATCAGGTGAACACTGAAGCTTTCTTT

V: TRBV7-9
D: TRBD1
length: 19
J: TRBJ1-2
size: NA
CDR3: CASSSGGARDRGNYYGYTF
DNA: TGTGCCAGCAGCTCCGGAGGGGCCCGGGACAGGGGAAATTACTATGGGTACACCTTC

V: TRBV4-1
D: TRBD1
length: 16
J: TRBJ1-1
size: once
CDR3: CASSQKWTGLNTEAFF
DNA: TGCGCCAGCAGCCAAAAGTGGACAGGGCTTAACACTGAAGCTTTCTTT

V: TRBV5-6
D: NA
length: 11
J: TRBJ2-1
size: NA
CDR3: CASRTRNEQFF
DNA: TGTGCCAGCAGAACGCGGAATGAGCAGTTCTTC

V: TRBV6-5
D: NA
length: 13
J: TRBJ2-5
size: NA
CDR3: CASSYGFQETQYF
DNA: TGTGCCAGCAGTTACGGCTTTCAAGAGACCCAGTACTTC

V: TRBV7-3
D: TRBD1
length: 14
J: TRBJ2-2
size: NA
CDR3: CASSWTGNTGELFF
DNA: TGTGCCAGCAGCTGGACAGGGAACACCGGGGAGCTGTTTTTT

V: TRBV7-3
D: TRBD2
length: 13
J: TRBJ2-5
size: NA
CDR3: CASSSGLEQTQYF
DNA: TGTGCCAGCAGCTCCGGACTAGAACAGACCCAGTACTTC

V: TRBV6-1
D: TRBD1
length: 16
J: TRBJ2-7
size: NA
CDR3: CASSGGQAPPVSEQYF
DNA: TGTGCCAGCAGTGGGGGACAGGCGCCCCCAGTGAGCGAGCAGTACTTC

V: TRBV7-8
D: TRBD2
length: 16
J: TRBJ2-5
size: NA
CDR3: CASSTIEAGGRETQYF
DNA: TGTGCCAGCAGCACCATTGAGGCGGGGGGGCGTGAGACCCAGTACTTC

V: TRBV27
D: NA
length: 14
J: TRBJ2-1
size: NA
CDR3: CASSPLLGGSEQFF
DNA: TGTGCCAGCAGTCCCCTCTTGGGAGGTAGTGAGCAGTTCTTC

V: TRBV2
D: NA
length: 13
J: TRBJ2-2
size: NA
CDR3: CASSRTYTGELFF
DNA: TGTGCCAGCAGTCGAACATACACCGGGGAGCTGTTTTTT

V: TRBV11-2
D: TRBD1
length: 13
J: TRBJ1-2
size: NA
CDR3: CASSTDRAAGYTF
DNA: TGTGCCAGCAGCACAGACAGGGCGGCTGGCTACACCTTC

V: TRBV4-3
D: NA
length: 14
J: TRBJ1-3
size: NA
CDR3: CASSQASSGNTIYF
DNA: TGCGCCAGCAGCCAAGCCTCCTCTGGAAACACCATATATTTT

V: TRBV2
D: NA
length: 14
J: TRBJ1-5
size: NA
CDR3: CASNPRQENQPQHF
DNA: TGTGCCAGCAACCCTAGACAGGAGAATCAGCCCCAGCATTTT

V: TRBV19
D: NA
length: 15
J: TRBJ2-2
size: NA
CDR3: CASSIGGGWAGELFF
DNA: TGTGCCAGTAGTATAGGTGGGGGCTGGGCCGGGGAGCTGTTTTTT

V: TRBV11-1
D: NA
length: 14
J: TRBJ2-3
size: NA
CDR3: CASSLVGGADTQYF
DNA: TGTGCCAGCAGCTTAGTCGGCGGCGCAGATACGCAGTATTTT

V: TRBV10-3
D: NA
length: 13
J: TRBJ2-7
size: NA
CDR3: CAISPGSDNEQYF
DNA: TGTGCCATCAGCCCAGGTTCAGACAACGAGCAGTACTTC

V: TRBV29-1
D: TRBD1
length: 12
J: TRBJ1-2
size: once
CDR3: CSVGTGNYGYTF
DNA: TGCAGCGTCGGGACAGGGAACTATGGCTACACCTTC

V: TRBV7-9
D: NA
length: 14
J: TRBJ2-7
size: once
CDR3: CASSFNSLGYEQYF
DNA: TGTGCCAGCAGCTTCAACTCACTAGGCTACGAGCAGTACTTC

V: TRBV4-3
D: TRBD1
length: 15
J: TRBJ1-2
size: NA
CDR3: CASSQGLTGGRGYTF
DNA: TGCGCCAGCAGCCAAGGTTTGACAGGGGGCAGGGGCTACACCTTC

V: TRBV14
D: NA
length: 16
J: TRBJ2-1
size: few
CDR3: CASSLSGWGAYNEQFF
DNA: TGTGCCAGCAGCCTCTCCGGGTGGGGGGCCTACAATGAGCAGTTCTTC

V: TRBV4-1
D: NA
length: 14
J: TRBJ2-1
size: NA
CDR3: CASSHPGGTNEQFF
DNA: TGCGCCAGCAGCCATCCCGGAGGGACCAATGAGCAGTTCTTC

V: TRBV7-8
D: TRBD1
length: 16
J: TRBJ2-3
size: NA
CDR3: CASSSLNRGYTDTQYF
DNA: TGTGCCAGCAGCTCGCTGAACAGGGGGTACACAGATACGCAGTATTTT

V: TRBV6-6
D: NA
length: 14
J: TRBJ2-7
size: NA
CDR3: CASSYEQAAGEQYF
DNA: TGTGCCAGCAGTTACGAGCAGGCTGCGGGCGAGCAGTACTTC

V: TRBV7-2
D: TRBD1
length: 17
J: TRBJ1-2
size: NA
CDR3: CAKLNPEPRDRGQGYTF
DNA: TGTGCCAAATTGAATCCCGAGCCACGGGACAGGGGGCAGGGCTACACCTTC

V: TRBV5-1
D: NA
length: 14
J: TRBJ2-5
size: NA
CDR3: CASSFGTQVETQYF
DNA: TGCGCCAGCAGCTTCGGGACTCAGGTCGAGACCCAGTACTTC

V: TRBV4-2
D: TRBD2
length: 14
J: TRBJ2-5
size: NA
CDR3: CASSQERGGETQYF
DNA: TGTGCCAGCAGTCAAGAACGGGGGGGGGAGACCCAGTACTTC

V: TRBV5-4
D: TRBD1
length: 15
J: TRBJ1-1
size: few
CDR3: CASSSGTGERAEAFF
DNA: TGTGCCAGCAGCTCTGGGACAGGGGAAAGGGCTGAAGCTTTCTTT

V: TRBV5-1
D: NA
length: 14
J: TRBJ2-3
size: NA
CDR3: CASKKGQATDTQYF
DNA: TGCGCCAGCAAAAAGGGGCAAGCCACAGATACGCAGTATTTT

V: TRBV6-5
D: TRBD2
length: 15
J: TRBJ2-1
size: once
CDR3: CASRPSGGPFYEQFF
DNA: TGTGCCAGCCGACCGAGCGGGGGGCCCTTCTATGAGCAGTTCTTC

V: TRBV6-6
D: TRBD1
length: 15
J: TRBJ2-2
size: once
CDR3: CASRSGQTNTGELFF
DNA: TGTGCCAGCAGATCGGGACAGACTAACACCGGGGAGCTGTTTTTT

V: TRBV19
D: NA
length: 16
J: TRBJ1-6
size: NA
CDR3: CASSIAPQQASSPLHF
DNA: TGTGCCAGTAGTATAGCCCCCCAACAGGCGAGTTCACCCCTCCACTTT

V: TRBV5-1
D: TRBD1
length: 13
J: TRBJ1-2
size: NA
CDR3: CASSAGQASGYTF
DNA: TGCGCCAGCAGCGCGGGACAGGCAAGCGGCTACACCTTC

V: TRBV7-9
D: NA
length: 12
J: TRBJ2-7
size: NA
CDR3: CSSSSDRREQYF
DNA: TGTTCCAGCAGCTCCGACAGGAGGGAGCAGTACTTC

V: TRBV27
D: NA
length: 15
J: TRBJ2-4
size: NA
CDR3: CASSLSGQGKNIQYF
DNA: TGTGCCAGCAGTTTATCGGGTCAGGGCAAAAACATTCAGTACTTC

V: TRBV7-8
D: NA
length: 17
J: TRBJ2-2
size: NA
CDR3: CASSLGYRAGDTGELFF
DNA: TGTGCCAGCAGCTTAGGTTACCGGGCCGGGGACACCGGGGAGCTGTTTTTT

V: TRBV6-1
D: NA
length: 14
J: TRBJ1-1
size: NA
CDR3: CASSARVRNTEAFF
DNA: TGTGCCAGCAGCGCCAGGGTGCGAAACACTGAAGCTTTCTTT

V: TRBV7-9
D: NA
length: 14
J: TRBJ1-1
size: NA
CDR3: CASSLEQGNTEAFF
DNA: TGTGCCAGCAGCTTAGAACAGGGGAACACTGAAGCTTTCTTT

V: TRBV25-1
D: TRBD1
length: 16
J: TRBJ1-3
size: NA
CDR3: CASQGAGTVSGNTIYF
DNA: TGTGCCAGCCAGGGGGCCGGAACTGTCTCTGGAAACACCATATATTTT

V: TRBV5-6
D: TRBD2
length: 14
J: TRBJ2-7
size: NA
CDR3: CASSWGGNFYEQYF
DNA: TGTGCCAGCAGCTGGGGGGGAAACTTCTACGAGCAGTACTTC

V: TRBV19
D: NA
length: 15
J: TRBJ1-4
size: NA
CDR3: CASSIGVGLGEKLFF
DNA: TGTGCCAGTAGTATTGGAGTAGGACTCGGCGAAAAACTGTTTTTT

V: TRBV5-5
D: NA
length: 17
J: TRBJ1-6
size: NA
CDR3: CASSRYGGNSYNSPLHF
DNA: TGTGCCAGCAGCCGTTACGGGGGGAACTCCTATAATTCACCCCTCCACTTT

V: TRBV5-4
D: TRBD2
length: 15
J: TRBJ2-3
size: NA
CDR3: CASRWERGAADTQYF
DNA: TGTGCCAGCAGGTGGGAGCGGGGGGCCGCAGATACGCAGTATTTT